The present TCR beta chain was sequenced within a study of blood T cell repertoires in COVID-19 (dated by TCRdb to 2019 to 2021). With respect to the entire study: The collaborator samples originated in the United States, Italy and Spain and spanned the acute and convalescent phases of COVID-19. The prospective study material was composed of cDNA or gDNA derived from T cells, B-cell-depleted T cells, or PBMCs. Subjects who had been exposed to COVID-19, were actively infected with it, or had recovered from it provided the deeply sampled blood TCRbeta repertoires that made up the dataset. A freely available public database, intended as a resource for researchers studying the immune response to SARS-CoV-2, is where the repertoires were released. Samples were obtained from the ongoing ImmuneRACE study (first 160 participants) and from about 1,300 subjects provided by 6 global collaborators. Nearly every sample came with metadata listing a de-identified subject ID, COVID-19 status, age in years and sex. HLA class I and class II types, where available, came from metadata supplied by the sample provider rather than from assay-based typing. Beyond this particular receptor, the publication reports: The amount of clinical and demographic metadata varied by source and participant and was provided uncurated.

Taken from cysteine to phenylalanine, the CDR3 has 12 residues. The entry retains the CDR3 DNA only, 36 bases that are in frame from base 1. V and J are truncated by 6 bases and 7 bases respectively, leaving an intervening sequence of 9 bases. The germline V gene sets CDR1 to MNHEY and CDR2 to SVGAGI. TCRbeta CDR3 regions were amplified from genomic DNA by means of the immunoSEQ Assay, a bias-controlled multiplex PCR. The paper's data handling went like this. Within the assay, amplification of reference gene primers was used to estimate how many nucleated cells each sample contained. To quantify the absolute abundance of each unique TCRbeta CDR3 rearrangement, sequence reads were collapsed and filtered. For each sample, productive Simpson clonality was calculated as the square root of Simpson's diversity index over productive rearrangements. Sourced from immuneACCESS, this table was stored by TCRdb with only in-frame sequences that have V and J called. A share of the clones is absent; for the studies checked, an unresolved V gene accounts for under half, and the remainder has no known explanation. V and J calls and clone size are those listed in that table; D and trimming were worked out from the DNA. In this sample the table shows under 200,000 clones, 85% to 90% of which occur a single time. 6% to 8.5% of the sample is held by the ten biggest clonotypes.

Enrolling through a virtual design, the prospective study's participants ranged in age from roughly 18 to 95 years and lived across 24 United States geographic areas. Cohort assignment in the prospective study relied on participant-reported clinical history from a screening survey and a study questionnaire. For ImmuneRACE Cohort 3, a participant was defined as recovered based on two consecutive negative NP/OP PCR tests, clearance by a healthcare professional, or resolution of symptoms. In the prospective study, whole blood, serum and a nasopharyngeal or oropharyngeal swab were collected from each participant by mobile phlebotomists. Participants in the prospective study had the option to provide additional blood draws and questionnaires over an approximately 2-month period. Blood samples from the prospective study were shipped frozen or at room temperature prior to DNA extraction. The sample holds one count of this clone. Its antigen is still unknown. The record has no base qualities; no much larger clone is one base away.

The V and J segments used are TRBV6-5 and TRBJ2-2; the D gene is unclear. The sample comprised PBMCs or T cells enriched from blood (not recorded which). The receptor comes from a woman aged 45 to 65 who had recovered from COVID-19. The DNA sequence reads TGTGCCAGCAGGCCCCCGAGCGGGGAGCTGTTTTTT. Its translation reads: CASRPPSGELFF.